The 17 T cell receptor beta chains presented below share a single source sample, sequenced in a study of beta chain features in type 1 diabetes. The study, taken as a whole, reports: Moderately but significantly shorter TCRB CDR3s were found in Type 1 diabetes patients in all four CD4+ subsets.

Their target antigens are unknown. Expressed TCRB transcripts were sequenced because the isolated RNA had all been reverse transcribed beforehand. Generated by immunoSEQ multiplex PCR, the TCRdb table keeps only in-frame clones and is missing some. The top ten hold 0.3% to 0.4% of the sample, which has tens of thousands of clones, around 57% seen once. Sequenced: stem cell memory CD4+ T cells from blood. The receptors here all came from a man younger than 35 with type 1 diabetes.

The rearrangement joins TRBV9 to TRBJ2-1, with 14 bases lining up with TRBD2. Germline V gene sequence: CDR1 SGDLS, CDR2 YYNGEE. The CDR3 consists of 17 residues. V lost 0 bases and J lost 8; bases outside the gene matches: 7. CDR3 loop: CASSVEGTSGSSHEQFF. Written as DNA, the CDR3 is TGTGCCAGCAGCGTAGAAGGGACTAGCGGGAGTAGCCATGAGCAGTTCTTC.

The rearrangement links TRBV19 to TRBJ1-5; D uncertain. CDR3 size: 13 residues. Trimming left V 3 bases short and J 1 base short, with 4 bases between. Germline V gene data show CDR1 as LNHDA and CDR2 as SQIVND (reference sequence). The CDR3 protein is CASSIQSNQPQHF. Written as DNA, the CDR3 is TGTGCCAGTAGTATCCAGAGCAATCAGCCCCAGCATTTT.

This clone was observed a few times. The chain couples TRBV18 to TRBJ2-2; TRBD1 agrees at 8 bases. The CDR3 contains 16 residues. Germline V CDR1 and CDR2: KGHSH, LQKENI. J was trimmed by 4 bases and V by 2 bases; bases with no gene match: 6. CDR3 in DNA: TGTGCCAGCTCACCAAGGGAGACAGGGGCCACCGGGGAGCTGTTTTTT. Translated: CASSPRETGATGELFF.

This CDR3 is CASSYLGNITEAFF. The CDR3 bases are TGTGCCAGCAGCTATCTCGGTAATATCACTGAAGCTTTCTTT. V gene TRBV5-6 combines with J gene TRBJ1-1; D is ambiguous. The CDR3 runs to 14 residues. With 3 bases removed from V and 4 bases from J, the gap between germline ends came to 13 bases. The V gene's germline CDR1 is SGHDT and CDR2 YYEEEE.

This clone was seen more than once but under ten times. This chain joins TRBV18 and TRBJ1-1, with 7 bases fitting TRBD1. CDR1 and CDR2 (germline): KGHSH, LQKENI. With 4 bases clipped from V and 5 bases from J, the junction kept 10 bases outside the gene matches. The CDR3 is 15 residues long. The CDR3 protein is CASSRPGQSRTEAFF. For the CDR3, the DNA is TGTGCCAGCTCACGACCGGGACAGTCCCGAACTGAAGCTTTCTTT.

J is TRBJ2-7 and V is TRBV10-3; possibly TRBD2 for D (6 bases). V was pared by 0 bases and J by 6 bases, with 12 bases between. CDR1 and CDR2 (germline): ENHRY, SYGVKD. CDR3 length equals 14 residues. The DNA of the CDR3 is TGTGCCATCAGTGAGTCCGGGGGTGAGGTCGAGCAGTACTTC. Amino acids: CAISESGGEVEQYF.

The chain uses TRBV2 and TRBJ1-1; no clear D gene. Germline CDR1 SNHLY, CDR2 FYNNEI. The germline V and J ends were trimmed by 7 bases and 2 bases, with 5 bases remaining between them. This CDR3 is 11 amino acids long. The CDR3 spells CASIKNTEAFF. The CDR3 DNA follows: TGTGCCAGCATTAAAAACACTGAAGCTTTCTTT. Full variable domain (outside the CDR3, taken from reference TRBV2 and TRBJ1-1): EPEVTQTPSHQVTQMGQEVILRCVPISNHLYFYWYRQILGQKVEFLVSFYNNEISEKSEIFDDQFSVERPDGSNFTLKIRSTKLEDSAMYFCASIKNTEAFFGQGTRLTVV.

V is TRBV5-1 and J is TRBJ2-7, with 7 bases matching TRBD2. Germline CDR1 and CDR2: SGHRS and YFSETQ. The trim removed 4 bases at V and 3 bases at J, leaving 4 bases unmatched. The CDR3 totals 13 residues. This CDR3 is CASSIGTNYEQYF. The CDR3 DNA reads TGCGCCAGCAGCATAGGGACTAACTACGAGCAGTACTTC.

The V call is TRBV5-1, the J call TRBJ1-2, with D hard to call. Trimming removed 5 bases from V and 4 bases from J, with 15 bases in between. This CDR3 spans 14 amino acids. Germline lookup yields CDR1 SGHRS and CDR2 YFSETQ. The CDR3 loop reads CASRQTGNAYGYTF. The CDR3 nucleotides are TGCGCCAGCAGACAAACCGGGAATGCCTATGGCTACACCTTC.

There are a few counts of this clone. The V call is TRBV5-1, the J call TRBJ1-5; 7 nucleotides match TRBD1. Trimming cost V 6 bases and J 6 bases; bases outside gene matches: 6. This CDR3 spans 13 amino acids. Germline loops: CDR1 SGHRS, CDR2 YFSETQ. DNA for the CDR3: TGCGCCAGCACTCGACAGGGAAGTCAGCCCCAGCATTTT. Protein sequence: CASTRQGSQPQHF.

The chain joins TRBV15 to TRBJ2-5, with 10 bases that match TRBD2. Germline V lookup: CDR1 LNHNV, CDR2 YYDKDF (reference sequence). The CDR3 is 17 residues long. Losses at the gene ends were 1 base for V and 3 bases for J; bases not matched to a gene: 8. The CDR3 bases are TGTGCCACCAGCAGAGGGACTAGCGGTGGCCAAGAAGAGACCCAGTACTTC. It is translated as CATSRGTSGGQEETQYF.

The chain employs TRBV5-4 and TRBJ2-3, with D perhaps TRBD1 (6 bases). The germline V gene encodes CDR1 SGHNT and CDR2 YYREEE (reference sequence). The CDR3 runs 15 residues. V lost 3 bases and J 2 bases, leaving 13 bases between the germline ends. The CDR3 loop reads CASSSQGFPTDTQYF. The CDR3 DNA follows: TGTGCCAGCAGCTCCCAGGGGTTCCCCACAGATACGCAGTATTTT.

The V call is TRBV11-2, the J call TRBJ1-5; unclear D gene. The V end lost 5 bases, the J end lost 6 bases, and 11 bases lay between the germline ends. CDR3 size: 13 residues. The V gene's germline CDR1 is SGHAT and CDR2 FQNNGV. For the CDR3, the DNA is TGTGCCAGCAGCCCGGCGGTTGGTCAGCCCCAGCATTTT. Its translation: CASSPAVGQPQHF.

This clone turned up a few times. The rearrangement links TRBV6-5 to TRBJ2-1; D not resolved. Germline V gives CDR1 MNHEY, CDR2 SVGAGI. Trimming pared 5 bases from V and 5 bases from J, leaving 10 bases between. This CDR3 spans 13 amino acids. CDR3 bases: TGTGCCAGCAGTACCCAAATAGACAATGAGCAGTTCTTC. It codes for CASSTQIDNEQFF.

The J gene is TRBJ2-5, the V gene TRBV11-2; D call uncertain. The CDR3 runs 14 residues. The V and J ends lost 4 bases and 5 bases respectively, with 14 bases between them. CDR1 SGHAT and CDR2 FQNNGV come from the germline V gene. CDR3 residues: CASSSSVGQETQYF. The DNA of the CDR3 is TGTGCCAGCAGCTCGTCCGTTGGGCAGGAGACCCAGTACTTC.

The rearrangement uses TRBV11-2 and TRBJ2-1; 12 bases match TRBD2. The V segment lost 4 bases and the J segment 7 bases; nucleotides outside the gene matches: 11. Germline assignment: CDR1 SGHAT and CDR2 FQNNGV. CDR3 size: 17 residues. Here the CDR3 reads CASSSSPTSGSRNEQFF. Written as DNA, the CDR3 is TGTGCCAGCAGCTCGAGCCCGACTAGCGGGAGTAGGAATGAGCAGTTCTTC.

The V and J genes are TRBV29-1 and TRBJ2-7; D gene unclear. The V end was cut by 1 base, the J end by 0 bases, with 7 bases between. The CDR3 consists of 13 residues. Germline CDR1 SQVTM, CDR2 ANQGSEA. This chain's CDR3 is CSVEGRNSYEQYF. The CDR3 nucleotides read TGCAGCGTTGAAGGCAGAAACTCCTACGAGCAGTACTTC.